What follows are 8 T cell receptor beta chains derived from one specimen sequenced in a study of identical twins. MiXCR was run by TCRdb on the 5' RACE reads, yielding one entry per CDR3 protein. The repertoire holds 200,000 to 300,000 distinct CDR3 sequences, with 5.5% to 8% as singletons. This sample was also put to use in a study of yellow fever vaccine responses in identical twins.

The sample consisted of memory (CD45RO+) T cells sorted from blood. These receptors originate from a woman aged 18 to 35 in good health.

V gene TRBV5-6 combines with J gene TRBJ1-5; 7 bases align to TRBD1. The germline CDR1 and CDR2 sequences are SGHDT and YYEEEE. The CDR3 spans 15 residues. With V trimmed by 1 base and J by 7 bases, 8 bases remained unmatched. CDR3 in amino acids: CASSLSQGDGQPQHF. As DNA, the CDR3 is TGTGCCAGCAGCTTGAGCCAGGGGGACGGGCAGCCCCAGCATTTT.

This clonotype was seen at least ten times. V usage is TRBV24-1 and J usage is TRBJ2-4; weak D call: TRBD1 (6 bases). CDR3 size: 14 residues. Germline V gives CDR1 KGHDR, CDR2 SFDVKD. V gave up 2 bases and J gave up 7 bases, with 11 bases separating them. The CDR3 DNA follows: TGTGCCACCAGTGATTCGCGACAGGCCAACATTCAGTACTTC. Residues: CATSDSRQANIQYF.

This clonotype was detected ten times or more. V and J are TRBV29-1 and TRBJ2-1; TRBD1 aligns across 8 bases. There are 15 residues in the CDR3. Germline V gene data show CDR1 as SQVTM and CDR2 as ANQGSEA. V was pared by 4 bases and J by 6 bases, with 11 bases of the junction left unmatched. In DNA, the CDR3 is TGCAGCGTTGCTACGACAGGGGAAGGAGGCAATGAGCAGTTCTTC. Amino acids: CSVATTGEGGNEQFF.

This clonotype was recorded many times. The chain uses TRBV27 and TRBJ2-1, with D perhaps TRBD2 (7 bases). This CDR3 region has 19 residues. The germline V gene encodes CDR1 MNHEY and CDR2 SMNVEV (reference sequence). Trimming stripped 7 bases from V and 5 bases from J, with 30 bases between. The DNA of the CDR3 is TGTGCCAGCATTCTTCCTCACCGGGGCCAACCCGGGGGGCACAATGAGCAGTTCTTC. The encoded protein is CASILPHRGQPGGHNEQFF.

This clonotype was counted many times. J is TRBJ2-1 and V is TRBV12-3 or TRBV12-4; 13 nucleotides align to TRBD2. The CDR3 has 15 amino acids. J gave up 7 bases and V 6 bases, and 6 bases lay outside the gene matches. Here the CDR3 DNA reads TGTGCCAGCAGAAACACGGGACTAGCGGGGAATGAGCAGTTCTTC. Encoded protein: CASRNTGLAGNEQFF.

This clonotype turned up a few times. The gene calls are TRBV20-1 and TRBJ2-7, with D possibly being TRBD2 (10 bases). This CDR3 region has 19 residues. The germline V gene encodes CDR1 DFQATT and CDR2 SNEGSKA (reference sequence). V lost 6 bases and J 4 bases, leaving 34 bases between the germline ends. The CDR3 reads CSATDRGVVSSGRIYEQYF. The CDR3 nucleotides are TGCAGTGCCACGGACAGGGGAGTTGTTTCTAGCGGGAGAATATACGAGCAGTACTTC.

The chain has TRBV18 and TRBJ2-7; D remains unclear. V lost 1 base, J lost 3 bases, and 10 bases lay in between. The CDR3 is 14 residues long. The V gene's germline CDR1 is KGHSH and CDR2 LQKENI. DNA of the CDR3: TGTGCCAGCTCACCACTAGGTGGGAACTACGAGCAGTACTTC. Translated, it gives CASSPLGGNYEQYF.

This clonotype was observed many times. CDR3 sequence (DNA): TGTGCCAGCAGGGTAAACACCGGGGAGCTGTTTTTT. Translated, it gives CASRVNTGELFF. V is TRBV6-1 and J is TRBJ2-2; D is uncertain. This CDR3 is 12 amino acids long. The germline V gene has CDR1 MNHNS and CDR2 SASEGT. Trimming took 6 bases from V and 2 from J, leaving 4 bases between them.